What follows are 3 T cell receptor beta chains derived from one specimen sequenced in a study of cytomegalovirus exposure and HLA in healthy donors. Primers included in the PCR were 60 Vbeta and 13 Jbeta primers. Clones were sequenced by immunoSEQ multiplex PCR, and TCRdb holds only the in-frame ones, with some missing. The sample has 160,000 or so clones; about 85% are singletons. Sequencing was done on a sample of PBMCs. Receptor source: a woman younger than 30 in good health and CMV-seronegative.

The CDR3 DNA sequence: TGCGCCAGCAGTTATGGGACTAGCACCCTCGAGCAGTACTTC. Its translation: CASSYGTSTLEQYF. The chain is built from TRBV4-1 and TRBJ2-7; 9 positions agree with TRBD2. CDR1 and CDR2 from the germline V gene are MGHRA and YSYEKL. J was trimmed by 6 bases and V by 6 bases; bases with no gene match: 9. The CDR3 spans 14 residues.

This clone appeared a few times. The chain recombines TRBV6-5 with TRBJ2-7; TRBD2 matches 13 bases. The germline V gene encodes CDR1 MNHEY and CDR2 SVGAGI. V was pared by 5 bases and J by 6 bases, with 4 bases of the junction left unmatched. The CDR3 totals 14 residues. The CDR3 coding sequence is TGTGCCAGCAGTGTTAGACTAGCGGGAGGCGAGCAGTACTTC. This sequence encodes CASSVRLAGGEQYF.

The chain uses TRBV5-1 and TRBJ1-3; D perhaps matches TRBD1 (5 bases). Trimming took 2 bases from V and 4 from J, leaving 13 bases between them. CDR3 length: 15 residues. Germline V gene lookup returns CDR1 SGHRS and CDR2 YFSETQ. This chain's CDR3 is CASSFRAPGGNTIYF. In DNA, the CDR3 is TGCGCCAGCAGCTTCAGGGCCCCAGGAGGAAACACCATATATTTT.